These T cell receptor beta chains were read from a single sample in a study of blood T cell repertoires in COVID-19. Sequencing used immunoSEQ multiplex PCR; TCRdb keeps in-frame clones, though not all of them. Among 30,000 to 45,000 clones listed, roughly nine tenths were seen once. Material for sequencing was peripheral blood. These receptor sequences come from a man between 65 and 85 years old with acute or convalescent COVID-19. Each CDR3 is given with its conserved first and last residue. Fields, in order: CDR3 DNA, CDR3 protein, J gene, D gene, clone size, V gene. A D gene is named only where the DNA matches it firmly. A row's size may be missing; if present it is once, few, many or a size class.

TGTGCCAGTAGTATCGCCCGGGACAGCCCCTCTGGAAACACCATATATTTT,CASSIARDSPSGNTIYF,TRBJ1-3,TRBD1,NA,TRBV19
TGTGCCAGCAGTTCGCAGGGGGCACGTGGCTACACCTTC,CASSSQGARGYTF,TRBJ1-2,TRBD1,NA,TRBV27
TGTGCCAGTAGTATAGATGACTTAAAACAGGGGGAAGAGACCCAGTACTTC,CASSIDDLKQGEETQYF,TRBJ2-5,TRBD1,NA,TRBV19
TGTGCCAGTAGTCGCCAGGGGGCGCCGAATAATTCACCCCTCCACTTT,CASSRQGAPNNSPLHF,TRBJ1-6,TRBD1,NA,TRBV19
TGTGCCATCAGTGAGTCGAGAGATCAAGGACAGGTTAAGATCTACGAGCAGTACTTC,CAISESRDQGQVKIYEQYF,TRBJ2-7,TRBD1,few,TRBV10-3
TGTGCCAGCAGCCCCCCCCGAAGGGGCGGCGAAGAGACCCAGTACTTC,CASSPPRRGGEETQYF,TRBJ2-5,NA,NA,TRBV14
TGTGCCAGCAGATACAGGGTTGGGATAGAGACCCAGTACTTC,CASRYRVGIETQYF,TRBJ2-5,NA,NA,TRBV5-6
TGCAGTGCAGAAGGGGGTTATGGCTACACCTTC,CSAEGGYGYTF,TRBJ1-2,NA,once,TRBV20-1
TGTGCCAGCAGTTTAGAGGGCTACCATCAGCCCCAGCATTTT,CASSLEGYHQPQHF,TRBJ1-5,NA,NA,TRBV28
TGTGCCAGCAGTTACACCCAGACAGGAAAAGCCTATGGCTACACCTTC,CASSYTQTGKAYGYTF,TRBJ1-2,NA,NA,TRBV6-6
TGCGCCAGCAGCTTGGGAGGGACAGGGGGCCAAGAGACCCAGTACTTC,CASSLGGTGGQETQYF,TRBJ2-5,TRBD1,NA,TRBV5-1
TGTGCCAGCAGCTTAGCGCCGGGACAGGGTCACACTGAAGCTTTCTTT,CASSLAPGQGHTEAFF,TRBJ1-1,TRBD1,NA,TRBV7-2
TGTGCCAGTAGTTGGGACTCCAACAATGAGCAGTTCTTC,CASSWDSNNEQFF,TRBJ2-1,NA,NA,TRBV19
TGTGCCAGCACCCGCGACAGAGACATTCAGTACTTC,CASTRDRDIQYF,TRBJ2-4,NA,NA,TRBV2
TGTGCCAGCAGCCCTCTCGCGGCCTCCTACAATGAGCAGTTCTTC,CASSPLAASYNEQFF,TRBJ2-1,NA,NA,TRBV7-3
TGTGCCAGCAGCGTAGGGGACAGAAACTACGAGCAGTACTTC,CASSVGDRNYEQYF,TRBJ2-7,TRBD1,NA,TRBV9
TGTGCCAGCAGTTTAAGCGGACCCTCTGGAAACACCATATATTTT,CASSLSGPSGNTIYF,TRBJ1-3,NA,NA,TRBV6-5
TGTGCCAGCAGCGGGACTAGCGGGACCTCCTACAATGAGCAGTTCTTC,CASSGTSGTSYNEQFF,TRBJ2-1,TRBD2,once,TRBV9
TGCGCCAGCAGCTGGGGACAGGGTGGCGAGCAGTACTTC,CASSWGQGGEQYF,TRBJ2-7,TRBD1,once,TRBV5-1
TGCGCCAGCAGCCCGTACGGGACAGGGTTAAATGCCGGGGAGCTGTTTTTT,CASSPYGTGLNAGELFF,TRBJ2-2,TRBD1,NA,TRBV4-3
TGTGCCAGCAGCCCAAAGGGGGGGGCAGGGGAGACCCAGTACTTC,CASSPKGGAGETQYF,TRBJ2-5,NA,once,TRBV7-6
TGTGCCATCAGTGAGGGCAACACCGGGGAGCTGTTTTTT,CAISEGNTGELFF,TRBJ2-2,NA,NA,TRBV10-3
TGCAGCGTCAGGGGGGGAGACAGGGGAACGTACGAGCAGTACTTC,CSVRGGDRGTYEQYF,TRBJ2-7,NA,few,TRBV29-1
TGTGCCAGCAGCCTACGACAGAACACAGATACGCAGTATTTT,CASSLRQNTDTQYF,TRBJ2-3,NA,NA,TRBV11-2
TGTGCCAGCAGCCTAGCGGGGGCGTCCTACAATGAGCAGTTCTTC,CASSLAGASYNEQFF,TRBJ2-1,TRBD2,once,TRBV5-4
TGTGCCTGGAGTAAGGGACAGTCTAATGAAAAACTGTTTTTT,CAWSKGQSNEKLFF,TRBJ1-4,TRBD1,few,TRBV30
TGCGCCAGCAGCTTGGAGGCAGGGCTCCAAGAGACCCAGTACTTC,CASSLEAGLQETQYF,TRBJ2-5,NA,NA,TRBV5-1
TGTGCCAGCAGCAAGACAGCTAACTATGGCTACACCTTC,CASSKTANYGYTF,TRBJ1-2,NA,NA,TRBV5-4
TGTGCCAGCAGCTTAAATCCAGGGAACACTGAAGCTTTCTTT,CASSLNPGNTEAFF,TRBJ1-1,NA,NA,TRBV7-3